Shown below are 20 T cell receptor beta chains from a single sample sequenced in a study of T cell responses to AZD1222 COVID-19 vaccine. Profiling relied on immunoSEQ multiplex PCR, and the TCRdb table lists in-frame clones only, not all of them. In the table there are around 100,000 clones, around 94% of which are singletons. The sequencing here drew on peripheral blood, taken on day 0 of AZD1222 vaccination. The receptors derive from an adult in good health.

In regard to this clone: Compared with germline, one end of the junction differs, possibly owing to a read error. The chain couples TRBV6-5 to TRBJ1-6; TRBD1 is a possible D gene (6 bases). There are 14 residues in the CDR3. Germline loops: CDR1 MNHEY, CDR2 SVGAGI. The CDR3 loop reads CASRPRGGSSFTDF. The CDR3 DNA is TGTGCCAGCAGGCCCCGGGGGGGCTCAAGCTTTACCGACTTT.

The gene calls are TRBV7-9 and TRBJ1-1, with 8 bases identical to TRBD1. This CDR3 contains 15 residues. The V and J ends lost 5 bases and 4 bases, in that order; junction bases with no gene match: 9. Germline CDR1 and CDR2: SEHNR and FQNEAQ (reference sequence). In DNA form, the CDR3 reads TGTGCCAGCAGCCCCACCCGGACAGGGAGCACTGAAGCTTTCTTT. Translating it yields CASSPTRTGSTEAFF.

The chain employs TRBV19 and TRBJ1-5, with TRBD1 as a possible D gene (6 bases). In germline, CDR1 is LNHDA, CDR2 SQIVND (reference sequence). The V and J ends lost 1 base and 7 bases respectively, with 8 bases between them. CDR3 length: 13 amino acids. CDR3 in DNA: TGTGCCAGTAGTATAGCGGACAGCCAGCCCCAGCATTTT. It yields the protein CASSIADSQPQHF.

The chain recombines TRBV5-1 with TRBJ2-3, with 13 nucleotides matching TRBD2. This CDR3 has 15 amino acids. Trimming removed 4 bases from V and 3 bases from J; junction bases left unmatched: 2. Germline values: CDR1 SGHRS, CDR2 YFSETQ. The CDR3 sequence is CASSTGLAGTDTQYF. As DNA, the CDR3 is TGCGCCAGCAGCACGGGACTAGCGGGGACAGATACGCAGTATTTT.

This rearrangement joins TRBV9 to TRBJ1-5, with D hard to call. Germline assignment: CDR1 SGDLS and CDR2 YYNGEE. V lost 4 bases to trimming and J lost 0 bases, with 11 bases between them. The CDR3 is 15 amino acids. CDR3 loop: CASSRNISSNQPQHF. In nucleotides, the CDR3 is TGTGCCAGCAGCCGTAACATATCTAGCAATCAGCCCCAGCATTTT.

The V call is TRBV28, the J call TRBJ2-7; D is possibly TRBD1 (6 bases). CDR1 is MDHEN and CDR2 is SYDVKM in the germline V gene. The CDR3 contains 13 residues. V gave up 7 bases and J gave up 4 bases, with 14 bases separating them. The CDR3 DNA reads TGTGCCAGCACATGGGGGCTAGAATACGAGCAGTACTTC. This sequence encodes CASTWGLEYEQYF.

Written as DNA, the CDR3 is TGTGCCAGTAGTGCAGGGGATTACATTGACTATGGCTACACCTTC. The encoded protein is CASSAGDYIDYGYTF. The rearrangement joins TRBV19 to TRBJ1-2; D possibly corresponds to TRBD1 (6 bases). Trimming took off 5 bases at V and 3 bases at J, with 16 bases between the two ends. The CDR3 has 15 residues. The germline V gene has CDR1 LNHDA and CDR2 SQIVND (reference sequence).

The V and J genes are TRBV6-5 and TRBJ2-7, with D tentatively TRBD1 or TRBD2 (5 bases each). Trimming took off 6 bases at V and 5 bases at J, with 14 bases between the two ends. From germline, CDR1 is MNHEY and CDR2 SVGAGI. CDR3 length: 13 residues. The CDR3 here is CASSTGTPNEQYF. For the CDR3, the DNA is TGTGCCAGCAGCACCGGGACCCCGAACGAGCAGTACTTC.

CDR3 nucleotide sequence: TGTGCCAGCAGTTTGAGGGGGGTGGCAGGGACGGGATACGAGCAGTACTTC. Translated: CASSLRGVAGTGYEQYF. The genes are TRBV7-2 and TRBJ2-7; D possibly uses TRBD1 or TRBD2 (6 bases each). Trimming pared 6 bases from V and 4 bases from J, leaving 25 bases between. CDR1 SGHTA and CDR2 FQGNSA come from the germline V gene. The CDR3 consists of 17 residues. Drawing the rest from reference TRBV7-2 and TRBJ2-7, the complete variable domain is GAGVSQSPSNKVTEKGKDVELRCDPISGHTALYWYRQSLGQGLEFLIYFQGNSAPDKSGLPSDRFSAERTGGSVSTLTIQRTQQEDSAVYLCASSLRGVAGTGYEQYFGPGTRLTVT.

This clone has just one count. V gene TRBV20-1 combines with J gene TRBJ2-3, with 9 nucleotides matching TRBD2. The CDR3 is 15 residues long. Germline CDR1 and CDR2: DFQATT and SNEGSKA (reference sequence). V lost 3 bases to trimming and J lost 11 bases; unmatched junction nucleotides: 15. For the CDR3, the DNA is TGCAGTGCTAGTACTAGCGGGTCCGACGCGGCGGGGCAGTATTTT. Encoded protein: CSASTSGSDAAGQYF.

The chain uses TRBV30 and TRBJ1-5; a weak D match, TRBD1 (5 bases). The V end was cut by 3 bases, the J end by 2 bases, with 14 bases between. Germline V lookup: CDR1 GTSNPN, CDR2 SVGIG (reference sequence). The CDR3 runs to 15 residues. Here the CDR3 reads CAWRTVRDRNQPQHF. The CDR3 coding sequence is TGTGCCTGGAGGACGGTCAGGGATCGCAATCAGCCCCAGCATTTT.

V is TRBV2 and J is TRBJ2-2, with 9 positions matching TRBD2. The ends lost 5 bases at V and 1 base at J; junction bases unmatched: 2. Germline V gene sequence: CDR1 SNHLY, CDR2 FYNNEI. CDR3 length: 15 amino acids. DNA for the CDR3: TGTGCCAGCAGTCCTAGCGGGATGAACACCGGGGAGCTGTTTTTT. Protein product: CASSPSGMNTGELFF.

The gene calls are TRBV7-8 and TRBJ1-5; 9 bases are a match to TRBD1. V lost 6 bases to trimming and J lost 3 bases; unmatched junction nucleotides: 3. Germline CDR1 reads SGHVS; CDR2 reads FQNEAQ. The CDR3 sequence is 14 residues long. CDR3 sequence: CASRGQGTNQPQHF. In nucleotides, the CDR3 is TGTGCCAGCAGGGGACAGGGTACCAATCAGCCCCAGCATTTT.

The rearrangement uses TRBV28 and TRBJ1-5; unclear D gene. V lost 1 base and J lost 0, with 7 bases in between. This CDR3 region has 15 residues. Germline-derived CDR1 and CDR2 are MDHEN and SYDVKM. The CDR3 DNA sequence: TGTGCCAGCAGTTTATTACTTTATAGCAATCAGCCCCAGCATTTT. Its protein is CASSLLLYSNQPQHF.

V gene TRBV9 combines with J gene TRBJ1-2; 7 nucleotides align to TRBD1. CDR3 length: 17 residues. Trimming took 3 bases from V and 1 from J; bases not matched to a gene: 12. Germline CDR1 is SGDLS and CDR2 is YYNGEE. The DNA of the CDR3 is TGTGCCAGCAGCGCCACGGTAGTGGGACAGAATAACTATGGCTACACCTTC. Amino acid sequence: CASSATVVGQNNYGYTF.

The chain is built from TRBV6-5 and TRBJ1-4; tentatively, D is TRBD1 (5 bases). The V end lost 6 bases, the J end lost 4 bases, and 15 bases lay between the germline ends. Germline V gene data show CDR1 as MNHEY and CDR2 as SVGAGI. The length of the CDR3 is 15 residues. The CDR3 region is CASRTLGGHNEKLFF. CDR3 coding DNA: TGTGCCAGCAGGACCCTAGGCGGACATAATGAAAAACTGTTTTTT.

Written as DNA, the CDR3 is TGTGCCAGCAGTCGGGACAGGGAAGAGACCCAGTACTTC. This encodes CASSRDREETQYF. The gene calls are TRBV2 and TRBJ2-5; TRBD1 agrees at 9 bases. After removal of 5 bases from V and 3 bases from J, the junction contained 1 base not matched to a gene. CDR1 and CDR2 (germline): SNHLY, FYNNEI. The CDR3 consists of 13 residues.

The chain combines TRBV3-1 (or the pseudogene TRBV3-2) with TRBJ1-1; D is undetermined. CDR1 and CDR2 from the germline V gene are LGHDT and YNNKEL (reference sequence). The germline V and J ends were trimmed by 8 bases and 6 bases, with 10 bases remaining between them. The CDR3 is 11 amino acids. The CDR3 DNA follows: TGTGCCAGCGTTTCACGGGCTGAAGCTTTCTTT. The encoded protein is CASVSRAEAFF.

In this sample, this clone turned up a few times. The CDR3 DNA is TGTGCCAGCAGAACGGGGGGGCATCTCCGTCCGAGCTCTGGGGCCAACGTCCTGACTTTC. This encodes CASRTGGHLRPSSGANVLTF. The V call is TRBV28, the J call TRBJ2-6, with 8 bases aligning to TRBD2. The V segment lost 6 bases and the J segment 0 bases; nucleotides outside the gene matches: 16. The CDR3 sequence is 20 residues long. The germline V gene encodes CDR1 MDHEN and CDR2 SYDVKM.

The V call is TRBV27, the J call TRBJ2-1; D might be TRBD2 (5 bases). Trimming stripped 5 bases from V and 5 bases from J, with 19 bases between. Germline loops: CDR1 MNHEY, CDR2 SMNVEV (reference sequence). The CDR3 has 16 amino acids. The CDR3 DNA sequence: TGTGCCAGCAGTCAGCTCAGTGGGAGATCTCACAATGAGCAGTTCTTC. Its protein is CASSQLSGRSHNEQFF.